The T cell receptor beta chain under discussion was sequenced for a study of graft-versus-host responses after intestinal transplantation. Study context: Each transplant was multivisceral, liver-intestinal, or isolated intestinal. Every transplant recipient was induced with anti-thymocyte globulin, then maintained on tacrolimus and steroids for about three years.

This clone appeared once. The target antigen is unknown. Sequencing was performed with immunoSEQ multiplex PCR; in TCRdb, only in-frame clones are kept and a portion is missing. The sample consists of 84,000 or so clones, approximately 92% of them appearing once. V lost 4 bases and J lost 5; bases outside the gene matches: 10. Germline V gene sequence: CDR1 SGHKS, CDR2 YYEKEE (reference sequence). This CDR3 spans 16 amino acids. The input for sequencing was unstimulated CD8+ T cells sorted from spleen or lymph node cells, taken before transplant. The J gene is TRBJ2-2, the V gene TRBV5-5; 8 nucleotides agree with TRBD1. This clonotype originated in a human donor who was the organ donor for an intestinal transplant. In DNA form, the CDR3 reads TGTGCCAGCAGCCCCTGGACAGGGATCGTGACCGGGGAGCTGTTTTTT. Its protein is CASSPWTGIVTGELFF.